This T cell receptor beta chain came from a study of blood T cells in healthy people across ages. Germline values: CDR1 ENHRY, CDR2 SYGVKD. The CDR3 sequence is 15 residues long. The J segment lost 3 bases and the V segment lost 2 bases, leaving 6 bases of the junction unmatched. For the second PCR, which ran for about 6 to 11 cycles, a sample-barcoded 5' primer and a J-beta primer mix were used. MiXCR, run by TCRdb on the 5' RACE reads, gives a single entry per CDR3 protein. The sample shows 800,000 to 950,000 distinct CDR3 sequences, around 34% of them seen only once. Peripheral blood samples of approximately 10 milliliters were drawn from each donor. Each sample provided at least 6 micrograms of extracted total RNA.

The chain recombines TRBV10-3 with TRBJ2-5, with TRBD2 identical over 7 bases. This receptor was obtained from a man between 18 and 29 years old in good health. Sequenced sample: blood. CDR3 in amino acids: CAISEASGGKETQYF. CDR3 sequence (DNA): TGTGCCATCAGTGAGGCGTCCGGGGGGAAAGAGACCCAGTACTTC.